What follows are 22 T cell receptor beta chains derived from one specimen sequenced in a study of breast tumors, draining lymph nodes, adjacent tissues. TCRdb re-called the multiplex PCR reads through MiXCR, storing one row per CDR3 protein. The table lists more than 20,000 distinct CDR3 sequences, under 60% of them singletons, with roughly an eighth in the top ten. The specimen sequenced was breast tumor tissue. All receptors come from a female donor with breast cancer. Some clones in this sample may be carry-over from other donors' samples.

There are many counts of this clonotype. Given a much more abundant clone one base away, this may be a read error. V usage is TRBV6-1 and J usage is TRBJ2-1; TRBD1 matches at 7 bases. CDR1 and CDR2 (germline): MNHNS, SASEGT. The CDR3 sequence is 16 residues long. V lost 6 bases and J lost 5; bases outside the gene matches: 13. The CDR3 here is CASRQTPGGTNNEQFF. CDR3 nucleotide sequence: TGTGCCAGCAGACAAACGCCAGGGGGAACGAACAATGAGCAGTTCTTC.

The CDR3 DNA reads as TGTGCCAGCTCCACGGGAGTGCAGGCCGGGGAGCTGTTTTTT. It codes for CASSTGVQAGELFF. J is TRBJ2-2 and V is TRBV7-6; tentative D call: TRBD2 (6 bases). The CDR3 spans 14 residues. V lost 8 bases to trimming and J lost 6 bases, with 16 bases between them. CDR1 is SGHVS and CDR2 is FNYEAQ in the germline V gene.

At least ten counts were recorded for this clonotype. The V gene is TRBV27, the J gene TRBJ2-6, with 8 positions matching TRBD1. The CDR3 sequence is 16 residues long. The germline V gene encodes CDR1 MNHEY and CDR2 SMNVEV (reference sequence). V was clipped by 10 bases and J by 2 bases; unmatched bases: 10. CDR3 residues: CATRGQGSAGANVLTF. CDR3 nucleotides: TGTGCCACTCGTGGACAGGGTTCGGCTGGGGCCAACGTCCTGACTTTC.

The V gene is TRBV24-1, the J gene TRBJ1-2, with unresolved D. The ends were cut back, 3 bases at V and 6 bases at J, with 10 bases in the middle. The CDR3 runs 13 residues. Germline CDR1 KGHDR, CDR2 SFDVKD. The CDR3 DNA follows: TGTGCCACCAGTGATCGTACAGAGGATGGCTACACCTTC. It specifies CATSDRTEDGYTF.

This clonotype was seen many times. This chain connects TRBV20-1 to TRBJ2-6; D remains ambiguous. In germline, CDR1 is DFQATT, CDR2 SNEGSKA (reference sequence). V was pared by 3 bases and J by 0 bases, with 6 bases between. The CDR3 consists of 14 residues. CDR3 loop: CSASCGSGANVLTF. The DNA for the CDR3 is TGCAGTGCTAGTTGTGGCTCTGGGGCCAACGTCCTGACTTTC.

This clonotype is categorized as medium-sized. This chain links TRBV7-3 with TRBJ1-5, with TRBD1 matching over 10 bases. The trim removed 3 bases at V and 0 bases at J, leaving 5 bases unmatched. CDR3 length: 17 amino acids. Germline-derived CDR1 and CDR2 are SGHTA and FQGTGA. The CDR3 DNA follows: TGTGCCAGCAGCTTGGGGACAGGGGACCTTAGCAATCAGCCCCAGCATTTT. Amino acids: CASSLGTGDLSNQPQHF. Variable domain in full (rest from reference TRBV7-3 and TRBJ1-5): GAGVSQTPSNKVTEKGKYVELRCDPISGHTALYWYRQSLGQGPEFLIYFQGTGAADDSGLPNDRFFAVRPEGSVSTLKIQRTERGDSAVYLCASSLGTGDLSNQPQHFGDGTRLSIL.

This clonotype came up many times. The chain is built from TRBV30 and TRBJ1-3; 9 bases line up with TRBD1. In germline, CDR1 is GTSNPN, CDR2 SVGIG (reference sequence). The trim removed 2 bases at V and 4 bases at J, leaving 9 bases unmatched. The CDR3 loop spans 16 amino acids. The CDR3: CAWSTPGTGLGNTIYF. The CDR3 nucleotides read TGTGCCTGGAGTACCCCCGGGACAGGGTTAGGAAACACCATATATTTT.

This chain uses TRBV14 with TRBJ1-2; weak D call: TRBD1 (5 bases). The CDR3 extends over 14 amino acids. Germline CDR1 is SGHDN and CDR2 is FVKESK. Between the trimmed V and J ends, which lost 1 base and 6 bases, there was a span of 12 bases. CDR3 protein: CASSQGRQYDGYTF. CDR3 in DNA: TGTGCCAGCAGCCAAGGGCGACAGTATGATGGCTACACCTTC.

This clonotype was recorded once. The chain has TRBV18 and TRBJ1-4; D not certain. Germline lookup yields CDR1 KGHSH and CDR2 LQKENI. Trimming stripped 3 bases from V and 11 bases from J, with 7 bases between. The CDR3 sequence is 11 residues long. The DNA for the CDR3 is TGTGCCAGCTCACCTCAGGAGAAACTGTTTTTT. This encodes CASSPQEKLFF.

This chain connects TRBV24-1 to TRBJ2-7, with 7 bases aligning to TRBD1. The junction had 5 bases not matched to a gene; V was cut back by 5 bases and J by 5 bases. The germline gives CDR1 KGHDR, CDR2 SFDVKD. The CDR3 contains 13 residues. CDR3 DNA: TGTGCCACCAGTGCACAGGGGTTTGACGAGCAGTACTTC. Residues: CATSAQGFDEQYF.

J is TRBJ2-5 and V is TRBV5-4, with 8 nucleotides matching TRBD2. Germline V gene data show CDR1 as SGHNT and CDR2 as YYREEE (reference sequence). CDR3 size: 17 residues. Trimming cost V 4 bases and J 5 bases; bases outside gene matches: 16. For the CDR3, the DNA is TGTGCCAGCAGCCCGGGGACTACCGGGAGGGCCCGGGAGACCCAGTACTTC. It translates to CASSPGTTGRARETQYF.

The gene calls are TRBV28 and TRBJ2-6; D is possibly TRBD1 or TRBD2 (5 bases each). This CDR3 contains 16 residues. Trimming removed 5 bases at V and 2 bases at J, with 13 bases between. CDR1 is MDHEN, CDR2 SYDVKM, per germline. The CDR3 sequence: CASSPRWGTGANVLTF. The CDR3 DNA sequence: TGTGCCAGCAGTCCGAGGTGGGGGACTGGGGCCAACGTCCTGACTTTC.

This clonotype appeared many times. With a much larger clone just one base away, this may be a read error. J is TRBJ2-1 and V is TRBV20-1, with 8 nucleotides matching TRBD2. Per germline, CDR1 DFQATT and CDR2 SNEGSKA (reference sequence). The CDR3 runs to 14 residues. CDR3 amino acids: CSAPGLASYTEQFF. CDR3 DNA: TGCAGTGCCCCCGGACTAGCCTCCTACACTGAGCAGTTCTTC.

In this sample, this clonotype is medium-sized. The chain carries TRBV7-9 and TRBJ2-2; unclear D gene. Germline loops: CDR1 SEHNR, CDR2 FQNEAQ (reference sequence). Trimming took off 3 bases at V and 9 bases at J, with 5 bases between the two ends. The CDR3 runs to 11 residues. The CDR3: CASSLQWELFF. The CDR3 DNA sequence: TGTGCCAGCAGCTTGCAGTGGGAGCTGTTTTTT. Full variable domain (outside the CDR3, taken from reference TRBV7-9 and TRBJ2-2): DTGVSQNPRHKITKRGQNVTFRCDPISEHNRLYWYRQTLGQGPEFLTYFQNEAQLEKSRLLSDRFSAERPKGSFSTLEIQRTEQGDSAMYLCASSLQWELFFGEGSRLTVL.

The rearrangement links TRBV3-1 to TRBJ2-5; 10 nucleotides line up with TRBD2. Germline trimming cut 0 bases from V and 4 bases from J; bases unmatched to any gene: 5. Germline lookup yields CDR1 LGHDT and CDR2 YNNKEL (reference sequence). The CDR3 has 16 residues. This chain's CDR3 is CASSQDIAGGLETQYF. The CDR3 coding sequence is TGTGCCAGCAGCCAAGATATAGCGGGGGGCTTAGAGACCCAGTACTTC.

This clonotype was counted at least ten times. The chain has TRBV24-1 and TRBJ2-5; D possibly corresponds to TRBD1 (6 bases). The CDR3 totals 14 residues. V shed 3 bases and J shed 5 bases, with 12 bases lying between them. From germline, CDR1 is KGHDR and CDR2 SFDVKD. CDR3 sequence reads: CATSDAQGRETQYF. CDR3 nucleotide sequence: TGTGCCACCAGTGATGCACAGGGACGGGAGACCCAGTACTTC.

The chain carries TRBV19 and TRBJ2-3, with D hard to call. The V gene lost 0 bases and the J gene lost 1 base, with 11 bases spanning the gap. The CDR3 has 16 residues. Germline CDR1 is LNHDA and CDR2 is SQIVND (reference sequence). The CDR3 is CASSIETGSRTDTQYF. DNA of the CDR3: TGTGCCAGTAGTATAGAAACGGGTAGCCGCACAGATACGCAGTATTTT.

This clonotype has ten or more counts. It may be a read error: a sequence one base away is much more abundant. This CDR3 is CSATSGPSGPEQFF. CDR3 bases: TGCAGTGCAACTAGCGGGCCCTCGGGCCCTGAGCAGTTCTTC. The chain is built from TRBV20-1 and TRBJ2-1; 9 nucleotides agree with TRBD2. This CDR3 is built from 14 residues. Per the germline V gene, CDR1 is DFQATT and CDR2 is SNEGSKA (reference sequence). V lost 6 bases to trimming and J lost 9 bases; unmatched junction nucleotides: 12.

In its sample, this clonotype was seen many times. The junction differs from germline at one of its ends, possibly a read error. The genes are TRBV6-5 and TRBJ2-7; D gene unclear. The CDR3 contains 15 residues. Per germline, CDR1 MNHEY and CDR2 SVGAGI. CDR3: CASSHSLNPNYEQYF. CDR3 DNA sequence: TGTGCCAGCAGTCACTCTCTGAACCCCAACTACGAGCAGTACTTC.

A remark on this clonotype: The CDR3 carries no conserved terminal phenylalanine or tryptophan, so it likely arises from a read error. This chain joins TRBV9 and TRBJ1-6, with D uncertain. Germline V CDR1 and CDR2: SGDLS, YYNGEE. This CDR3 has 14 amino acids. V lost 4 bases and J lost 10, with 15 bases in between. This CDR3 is CASSLMGSNSPLHL. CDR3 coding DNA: TGTGCCAGCAGCCTCATGGGCTCCAACTCACCCCTCCACCTC.

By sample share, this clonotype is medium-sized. The CDR3 DNA sequence: TGTGCCAGCAGCCCAATTACAGGGGAAGAGGAGTATGGCTACACCTTC. It yields the protein CASSPITGEEEYGYTF. This chain links TRBV5-6 with TRBJ1-2; 7 bases fit TRBD1. Per the germline V gene, CDR1 is SGHDT and CDR2 is YYEEEE. V shed 4 bases and J 5 bases; nucleotides not matched to a gene: 14. CDR3 length equals 16 residues.

DNA of the CDR3: TGCAGTGCTAGGGGGGGTGAAAAACTGTTTTTT. This encodes CSARGGEKLFF. V and J are TRBV20-1 and TRBJ1-4; tentatively, D is TRBD1 (5 bases). Looked up from germline, CDR1 is DFQATT and CDR2 is SNEGSKA (reference sequence). V gave up 3 bases and J gave up 7 bases, with 6 bases separating them. The CDR3 runs to 11 residues.